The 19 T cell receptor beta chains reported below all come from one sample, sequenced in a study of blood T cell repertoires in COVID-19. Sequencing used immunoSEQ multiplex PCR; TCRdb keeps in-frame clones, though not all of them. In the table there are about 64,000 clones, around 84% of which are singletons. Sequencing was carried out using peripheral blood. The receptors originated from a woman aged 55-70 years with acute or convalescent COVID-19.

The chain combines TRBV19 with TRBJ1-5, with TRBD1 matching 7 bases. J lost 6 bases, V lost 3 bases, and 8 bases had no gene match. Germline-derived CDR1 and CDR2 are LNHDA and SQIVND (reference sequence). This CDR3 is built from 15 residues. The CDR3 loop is CASSISQGLGQPQHF. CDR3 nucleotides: TGTGCCAGTAGTATCTCACAGGGGTTGGGTCAGCCCCAGCATTTT.

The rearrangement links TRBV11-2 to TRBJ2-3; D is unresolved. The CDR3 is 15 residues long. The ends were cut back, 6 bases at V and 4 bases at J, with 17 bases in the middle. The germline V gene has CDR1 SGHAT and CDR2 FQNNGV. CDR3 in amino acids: CASRPSVYGSDTQYF. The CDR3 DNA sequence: TGTGCCAGCAGGCCCTCGGTGTACGGGTCAGATACGCAGTATTTT.

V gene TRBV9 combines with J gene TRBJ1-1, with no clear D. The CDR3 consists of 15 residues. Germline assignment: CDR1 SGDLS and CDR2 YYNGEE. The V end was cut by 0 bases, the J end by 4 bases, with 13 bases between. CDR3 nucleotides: TGTGCCAGCAGCGTAGGGCGGGTTGCCTTCACTGAAGCTTTCTTT. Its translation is CASSVGRVAFTEAFF.

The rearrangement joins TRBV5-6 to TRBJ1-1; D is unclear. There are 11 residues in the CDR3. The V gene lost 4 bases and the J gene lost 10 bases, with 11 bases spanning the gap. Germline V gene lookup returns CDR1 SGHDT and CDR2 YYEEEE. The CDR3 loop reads CASSREGGAFF. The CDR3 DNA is TGTGCCAGCAGCCGTGAGGGTGGAGCTTTCTTT. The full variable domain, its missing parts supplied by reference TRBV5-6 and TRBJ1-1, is DAGVTQSPTHLIKTRGQQVTLRCSPKSGHDTVSWYQQALGQGPQFIFQYYEEEERQRGNFPDRFSGHQFPNYSSELNVNALLLGDSALYLCASSREGGAFFGQGTRLTVV.

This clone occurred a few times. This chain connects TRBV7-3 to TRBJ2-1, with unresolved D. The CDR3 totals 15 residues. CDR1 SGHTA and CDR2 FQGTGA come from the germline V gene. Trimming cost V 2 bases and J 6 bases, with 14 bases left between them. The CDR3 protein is CASSLSSSLGNEQFF. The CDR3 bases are TGTGCCAGCAGCTTATCTAGTTCCCTGGGCAATGAGCAGTTCTTC.

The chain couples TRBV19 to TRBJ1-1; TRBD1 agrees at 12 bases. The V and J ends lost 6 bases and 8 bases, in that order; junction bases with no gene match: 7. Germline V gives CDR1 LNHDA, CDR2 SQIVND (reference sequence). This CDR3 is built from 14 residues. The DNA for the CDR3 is TGTGCCAGTAGGCTCTCAGGGACAGGGGGCGAAGCTTTCTTT. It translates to CASRLSGTGGEAFF. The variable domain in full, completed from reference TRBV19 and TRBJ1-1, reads DGGITQSPKYLFRKEGQNVTLSCEQNLNHDAMYWYRQDPGQGLRLIYYSQIVNDFQKGDIAEGYSVSREKKESFPLTVTSAQKNPTAFYLCASRLSGTGGEAFFGQGTRLTVV.

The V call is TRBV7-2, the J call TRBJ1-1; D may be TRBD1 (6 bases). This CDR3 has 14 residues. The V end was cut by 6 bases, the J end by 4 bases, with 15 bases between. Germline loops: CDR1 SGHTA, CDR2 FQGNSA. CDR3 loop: CASSGRGIGTEAFF. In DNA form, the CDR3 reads TGTGCCAGCAGTGGAAGGGGGATTGGCACTGAAGCTTTCTTT.

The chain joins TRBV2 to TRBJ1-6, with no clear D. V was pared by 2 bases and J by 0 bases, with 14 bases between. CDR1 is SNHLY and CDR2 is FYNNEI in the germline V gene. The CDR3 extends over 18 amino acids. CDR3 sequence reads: CASSELPPGSSYNSPLHF. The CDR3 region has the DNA TGTGCCAGCAGTGAACTCCCGCCGGGGAGCTCCTATAATTCACCCCTCCACTTT. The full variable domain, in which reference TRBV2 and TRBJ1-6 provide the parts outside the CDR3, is EPEVTQTPSHQVTQMGQEVILRCVPISNHLYFYWYRQILGQKVEFLVSFYNNEISEKSEIFDDQFSVERPDGSNFTLKIRSTKLEDSAMYFCASSELPPGSSYNSPLHFGNGTRLTVT.

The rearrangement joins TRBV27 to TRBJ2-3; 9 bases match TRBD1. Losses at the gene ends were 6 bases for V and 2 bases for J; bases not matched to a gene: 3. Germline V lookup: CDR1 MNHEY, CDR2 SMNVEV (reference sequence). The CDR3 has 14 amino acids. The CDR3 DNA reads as TGTGCCAGCAGGTGGGACAGGGTCACAGATACGCAGTATTTT. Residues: CASRWDRVTDTQYF.

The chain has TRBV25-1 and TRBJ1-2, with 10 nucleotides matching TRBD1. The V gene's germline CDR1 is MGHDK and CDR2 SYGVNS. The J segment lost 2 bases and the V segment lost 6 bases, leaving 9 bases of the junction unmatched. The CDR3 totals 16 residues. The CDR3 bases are TGTGCCAGCAGCAGTGGACGGGACAGGGGCAACTATGGCTACACCTTC. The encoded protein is CASSSGRDRGNYGYTF.

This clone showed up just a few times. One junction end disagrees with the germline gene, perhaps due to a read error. This CDR3 is CASSLQGDLAF. The CDR3 DNA reads TGTGCCAGCAGCTTACAGGGGGACCTCGCCTTC. The chain combines TRBV3-1 (or the pseudogene TRBV3-2) with TRBJ1-2, with 8 bases lining up with TRBD1. Germline-derived CDR1 and CDR2 are LGHDT and YNNKEL (reference sequence). This CDR3 is built from 11 residues.

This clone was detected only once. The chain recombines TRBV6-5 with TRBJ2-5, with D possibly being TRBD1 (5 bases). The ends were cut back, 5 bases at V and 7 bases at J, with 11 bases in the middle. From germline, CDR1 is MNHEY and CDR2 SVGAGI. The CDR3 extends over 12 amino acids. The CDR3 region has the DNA TGTGCCAGCAGTCAGGGCCCGAGGACCCAGTACTTC. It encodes CASSQGPRTQYF.

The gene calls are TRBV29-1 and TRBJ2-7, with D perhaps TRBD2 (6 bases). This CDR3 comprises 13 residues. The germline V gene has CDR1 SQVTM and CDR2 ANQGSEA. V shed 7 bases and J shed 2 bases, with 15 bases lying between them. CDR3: CSARGGAPYEQYF. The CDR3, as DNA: TGCAGCGCCCGAGGAGGGGCCCCCTACGAGCAGTACTTC.

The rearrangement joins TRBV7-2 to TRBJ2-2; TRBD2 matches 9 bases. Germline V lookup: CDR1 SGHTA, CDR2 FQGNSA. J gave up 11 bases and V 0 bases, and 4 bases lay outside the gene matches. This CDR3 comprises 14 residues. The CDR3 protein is CASSLALAGTELFF. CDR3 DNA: TGTGCCAGCAGCTTAGCTCTAGCGGGGACTGAGCTGTTTTTT.

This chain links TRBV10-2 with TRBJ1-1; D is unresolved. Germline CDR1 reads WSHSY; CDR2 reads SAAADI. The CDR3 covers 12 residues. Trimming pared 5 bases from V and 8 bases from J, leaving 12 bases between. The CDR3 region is CASSQVRREAFF. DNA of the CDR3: TGCGCCAGCAGTCAGGTCAGGAGGGAAGCTTTCTTT.

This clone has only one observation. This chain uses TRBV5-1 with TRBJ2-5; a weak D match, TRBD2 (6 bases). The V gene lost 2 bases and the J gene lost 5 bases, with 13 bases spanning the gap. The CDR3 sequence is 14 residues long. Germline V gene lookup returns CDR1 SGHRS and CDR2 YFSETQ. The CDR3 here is CASSFHSEGETQYF. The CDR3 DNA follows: TGCGCCAGCAGCTTTCATTCGGAGGGCGAGACCCAGTACTTC.

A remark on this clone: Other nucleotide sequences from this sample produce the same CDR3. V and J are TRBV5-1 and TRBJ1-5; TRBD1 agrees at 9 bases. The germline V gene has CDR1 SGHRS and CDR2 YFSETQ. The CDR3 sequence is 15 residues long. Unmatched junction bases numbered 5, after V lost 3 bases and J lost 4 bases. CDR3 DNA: TGCGCCAGCAGCTGGGGACAGGGTTCTAATCAGCCCCAGCATTTT. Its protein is CASSWGQGSNQPQHF.

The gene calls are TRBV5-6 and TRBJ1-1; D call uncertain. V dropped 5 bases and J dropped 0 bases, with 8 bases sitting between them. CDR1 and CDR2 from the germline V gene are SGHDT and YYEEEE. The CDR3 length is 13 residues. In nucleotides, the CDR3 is TGTGCCAGCAGTCCTACCATGAACACTGAAGCTTTCTTT. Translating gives CASSPTMNTEAFF. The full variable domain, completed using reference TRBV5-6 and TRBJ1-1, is DAGVTQSPTHLIKTRGQQVTLRCSPKSGHDTVSWYQQALGQGPQFIFQYYEEEERQRGNFPDRFSGHQFPNYSSELNVNALLLGDSALYLCASSPTMNTEAFFGQGTRLTVV.

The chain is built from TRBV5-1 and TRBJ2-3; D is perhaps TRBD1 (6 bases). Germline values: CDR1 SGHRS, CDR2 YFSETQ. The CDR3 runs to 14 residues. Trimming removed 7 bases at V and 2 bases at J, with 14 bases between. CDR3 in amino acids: CASSEGQTTDTQYF. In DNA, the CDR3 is TGCGCCAGCTCCGAAGGACAGACCACAGATACGCAGTATTTT.